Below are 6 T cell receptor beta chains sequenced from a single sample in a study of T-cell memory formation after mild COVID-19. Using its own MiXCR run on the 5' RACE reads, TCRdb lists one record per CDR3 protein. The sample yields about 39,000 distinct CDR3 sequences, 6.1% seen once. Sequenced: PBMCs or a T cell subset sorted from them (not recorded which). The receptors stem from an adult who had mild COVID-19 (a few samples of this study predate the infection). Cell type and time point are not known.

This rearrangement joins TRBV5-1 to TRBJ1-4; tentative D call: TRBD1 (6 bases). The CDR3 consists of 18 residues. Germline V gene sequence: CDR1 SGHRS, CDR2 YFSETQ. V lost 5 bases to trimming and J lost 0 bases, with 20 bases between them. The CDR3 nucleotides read TGCGCCAGCAGGAAGACGGGTGCGGGGACAACAACTAATGAAAAACTGTTTTTT. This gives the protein CASRKTGAGTTTNEKLFF.

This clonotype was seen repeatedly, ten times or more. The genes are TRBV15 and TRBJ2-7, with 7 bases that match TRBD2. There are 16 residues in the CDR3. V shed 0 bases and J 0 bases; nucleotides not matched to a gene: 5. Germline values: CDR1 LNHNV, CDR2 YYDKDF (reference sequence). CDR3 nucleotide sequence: TGTGCCACCAGCAGAGATACTAGCGCAAGCTCCTACGAGCAGTACTTC. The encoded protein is CATSRDTSASSYEQYF.

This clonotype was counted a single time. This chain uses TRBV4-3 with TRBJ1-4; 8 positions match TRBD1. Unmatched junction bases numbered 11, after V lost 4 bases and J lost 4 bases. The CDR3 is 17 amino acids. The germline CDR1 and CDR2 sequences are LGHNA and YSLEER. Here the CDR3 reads CASSLDRTGTYNEKLFF. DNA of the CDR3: TGCGCCAGCAGCCTAGACAGGACAGGGACTTATAATGAAAAACTGTTTTTT.

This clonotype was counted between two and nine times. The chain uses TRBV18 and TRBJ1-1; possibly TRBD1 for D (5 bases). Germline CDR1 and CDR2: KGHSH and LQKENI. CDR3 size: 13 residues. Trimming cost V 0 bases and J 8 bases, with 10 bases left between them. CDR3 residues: CASSPPPRTEAFF. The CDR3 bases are TGTGCCAGCTCACCACCTCCGCGGACAGAAGCTTTCTTT.

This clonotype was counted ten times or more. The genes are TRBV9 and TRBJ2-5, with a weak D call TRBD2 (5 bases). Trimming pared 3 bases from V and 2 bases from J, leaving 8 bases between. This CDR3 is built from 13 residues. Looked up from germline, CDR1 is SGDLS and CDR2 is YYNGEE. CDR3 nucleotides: TGTGCCAGCAGCGGAGGACTTCAAGAGACCCAGTACTTC. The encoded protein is CASSGGLQETQYF.

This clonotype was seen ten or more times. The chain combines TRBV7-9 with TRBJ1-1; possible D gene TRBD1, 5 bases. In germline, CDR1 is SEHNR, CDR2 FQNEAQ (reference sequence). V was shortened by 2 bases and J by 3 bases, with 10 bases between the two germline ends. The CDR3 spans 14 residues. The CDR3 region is CASSLRGGDTEAFF. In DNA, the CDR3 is TGTGCCAGCAGCTTACGGGGAGGGGACACTGAAGCTTTCTTT.